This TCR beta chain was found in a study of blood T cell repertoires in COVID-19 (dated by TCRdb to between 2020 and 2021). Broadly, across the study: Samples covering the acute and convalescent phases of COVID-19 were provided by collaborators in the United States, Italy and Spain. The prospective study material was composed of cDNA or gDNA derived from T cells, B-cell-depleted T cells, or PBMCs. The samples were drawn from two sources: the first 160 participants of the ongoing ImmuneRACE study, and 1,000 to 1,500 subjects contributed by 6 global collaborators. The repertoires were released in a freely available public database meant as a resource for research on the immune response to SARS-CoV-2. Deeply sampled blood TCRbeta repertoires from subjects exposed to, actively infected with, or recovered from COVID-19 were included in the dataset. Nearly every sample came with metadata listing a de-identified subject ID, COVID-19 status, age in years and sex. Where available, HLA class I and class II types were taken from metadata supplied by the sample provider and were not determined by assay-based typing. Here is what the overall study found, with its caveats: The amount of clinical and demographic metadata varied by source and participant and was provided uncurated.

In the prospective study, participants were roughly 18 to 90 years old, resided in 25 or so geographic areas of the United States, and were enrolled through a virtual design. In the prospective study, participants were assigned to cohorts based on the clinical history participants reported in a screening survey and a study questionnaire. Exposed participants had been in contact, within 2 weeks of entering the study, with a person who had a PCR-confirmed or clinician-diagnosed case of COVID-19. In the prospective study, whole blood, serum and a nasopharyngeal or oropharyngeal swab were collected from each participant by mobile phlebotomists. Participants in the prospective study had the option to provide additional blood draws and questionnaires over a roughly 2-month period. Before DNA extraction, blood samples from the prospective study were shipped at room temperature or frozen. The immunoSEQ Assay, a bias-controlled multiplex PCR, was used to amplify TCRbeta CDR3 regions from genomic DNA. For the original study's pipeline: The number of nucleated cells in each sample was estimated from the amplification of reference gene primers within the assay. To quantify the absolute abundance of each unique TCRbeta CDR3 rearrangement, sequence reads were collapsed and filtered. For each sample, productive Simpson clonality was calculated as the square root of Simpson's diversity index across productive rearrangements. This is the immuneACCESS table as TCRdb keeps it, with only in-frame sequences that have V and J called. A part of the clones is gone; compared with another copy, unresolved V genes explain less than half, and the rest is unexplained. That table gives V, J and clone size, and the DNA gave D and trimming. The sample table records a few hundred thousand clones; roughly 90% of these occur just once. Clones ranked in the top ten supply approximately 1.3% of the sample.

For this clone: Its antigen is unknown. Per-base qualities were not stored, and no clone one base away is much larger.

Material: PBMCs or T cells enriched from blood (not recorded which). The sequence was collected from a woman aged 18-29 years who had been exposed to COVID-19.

The DNA sequence follows: TGTGCCAGTAGTATGGGGCTAGCGGGTCTCCTTCAAGAGACCCAGTACTTC. This translates into CASSMGLAGLLQETQYF. The rearranged chain carries TRBV19 and TRBJ2-5; TRBD2 matches 8 bases in the middle. The germline V gene (reference sequence) sets CDR1 to LNHDA and CDR2 to SQIVND. Trimming takes 3 bases off V and 2 bases off J; junction bases not matched to a gene: 11. The CDR3, from cysteine to phenylalanine, totals 17 residues. The entry retains the CDR3 DNA only, 51 bases that are in frame from base 1.